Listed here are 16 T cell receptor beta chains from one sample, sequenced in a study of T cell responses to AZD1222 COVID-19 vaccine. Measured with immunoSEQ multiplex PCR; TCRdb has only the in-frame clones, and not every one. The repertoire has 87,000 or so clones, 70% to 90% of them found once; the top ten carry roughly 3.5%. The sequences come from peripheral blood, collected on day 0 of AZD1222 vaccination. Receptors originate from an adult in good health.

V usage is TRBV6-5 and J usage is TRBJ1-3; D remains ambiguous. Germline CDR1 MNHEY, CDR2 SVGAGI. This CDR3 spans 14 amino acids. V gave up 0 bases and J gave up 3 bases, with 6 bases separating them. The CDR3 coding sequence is TGTGCCAGCAGTTACTCAGAATTTGGAAACACCATATATTTT. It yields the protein CASSYSEFGNTIYF.

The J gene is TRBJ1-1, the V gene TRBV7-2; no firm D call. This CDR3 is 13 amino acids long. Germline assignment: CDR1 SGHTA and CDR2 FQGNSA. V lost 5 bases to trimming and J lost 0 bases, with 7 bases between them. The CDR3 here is CASSALMNTEAFF. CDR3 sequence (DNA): TGTGCCAGCAGCGCACTGATGAACACTGAAGCTTTCTTT.

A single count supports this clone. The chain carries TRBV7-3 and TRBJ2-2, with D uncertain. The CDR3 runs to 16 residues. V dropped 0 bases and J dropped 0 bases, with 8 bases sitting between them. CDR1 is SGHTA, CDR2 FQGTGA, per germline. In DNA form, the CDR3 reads TGTGCCAGCAGCTTAACGCCAGTCGCGAACACCGGGGAGCTGTTTTTT. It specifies CASSLTPVANTGELFF.

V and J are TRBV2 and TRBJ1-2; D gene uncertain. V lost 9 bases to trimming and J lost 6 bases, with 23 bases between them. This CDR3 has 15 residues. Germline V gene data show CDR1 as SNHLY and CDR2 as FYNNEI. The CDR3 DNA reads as TGTGCCAGTTCCTGGGAGAAAGGGATGATCGATGGCTACACCTTC. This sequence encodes CASSWEKGMIDGYTF.

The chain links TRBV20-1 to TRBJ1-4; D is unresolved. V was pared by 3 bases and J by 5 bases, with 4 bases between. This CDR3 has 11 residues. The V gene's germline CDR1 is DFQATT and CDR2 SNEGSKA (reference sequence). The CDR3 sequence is CSARRNEKLFF. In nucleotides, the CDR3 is TGCAGTGCTAGGCGCAATGAAAAACTGTTTTTT.

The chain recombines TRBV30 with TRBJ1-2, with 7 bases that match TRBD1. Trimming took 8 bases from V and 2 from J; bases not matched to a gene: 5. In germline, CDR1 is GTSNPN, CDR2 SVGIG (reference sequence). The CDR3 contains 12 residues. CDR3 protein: CAQTGQNYGYTF. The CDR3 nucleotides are TGTGCCCAGACGGGACAGAACTATGGCTACACCTTC.

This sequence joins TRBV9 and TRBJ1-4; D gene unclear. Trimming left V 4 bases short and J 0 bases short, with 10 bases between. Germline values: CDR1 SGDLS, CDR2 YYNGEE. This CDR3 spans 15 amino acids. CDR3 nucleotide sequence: TGTGCCAGCAGCTCCGGACGGTCAACTAATGAAAAACTGTTTTTT. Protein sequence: CASSSGRSTNEKLFF.

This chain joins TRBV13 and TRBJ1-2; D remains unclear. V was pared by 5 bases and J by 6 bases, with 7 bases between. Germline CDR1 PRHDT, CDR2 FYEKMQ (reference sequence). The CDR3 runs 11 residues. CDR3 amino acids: CASSRSDGYTF. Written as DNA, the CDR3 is TGTGCCAGCAGCCGCTCCGATGGCTACACCTTC.

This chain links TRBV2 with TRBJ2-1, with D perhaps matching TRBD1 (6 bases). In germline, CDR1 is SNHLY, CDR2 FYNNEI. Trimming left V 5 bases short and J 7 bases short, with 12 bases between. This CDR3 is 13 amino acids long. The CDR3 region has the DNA TGTGCCAGCAGTATTGCAGGGGCGAATGAGCAGTTCTTC. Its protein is CASSIAGANEQFF. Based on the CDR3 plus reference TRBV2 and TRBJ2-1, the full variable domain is EPEVTQTPSHQVTQMGQEVILRCVPISNHLYFYWYRQILGQKVEFLVSFYNNEISEKSEIFDDQFSVERPDGSNFTLKIRSTKLEDSAMYFCASSIAGANEQFFGPGTRLTVL.

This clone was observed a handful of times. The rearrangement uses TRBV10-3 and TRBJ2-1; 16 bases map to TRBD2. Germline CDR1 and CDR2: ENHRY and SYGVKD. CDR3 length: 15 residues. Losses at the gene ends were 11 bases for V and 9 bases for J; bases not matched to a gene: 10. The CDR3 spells CAVSGTSGGAGEQFF. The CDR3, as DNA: TGTGCCGTCTCCGGGACTAGCGGGGGGGCGGGTGAGCAGTTCTTC.

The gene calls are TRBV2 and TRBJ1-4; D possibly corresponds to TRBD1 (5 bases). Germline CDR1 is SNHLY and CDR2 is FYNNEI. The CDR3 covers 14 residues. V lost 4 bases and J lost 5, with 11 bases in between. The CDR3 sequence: CASSGGVSNEKLFF. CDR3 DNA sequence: TGTGCCAGCAGTGGAGGGGTCTCGAATGAAAAACTGTTTTTT.

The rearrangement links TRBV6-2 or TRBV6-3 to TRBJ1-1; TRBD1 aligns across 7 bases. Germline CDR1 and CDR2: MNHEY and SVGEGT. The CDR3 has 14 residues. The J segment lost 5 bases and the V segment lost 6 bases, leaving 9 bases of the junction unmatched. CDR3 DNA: TGTGCCAGCAGCTGGAGGGGGCTGGGGACTGAAGCTTTCTTT. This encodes CASSWRGLGTEAFF.

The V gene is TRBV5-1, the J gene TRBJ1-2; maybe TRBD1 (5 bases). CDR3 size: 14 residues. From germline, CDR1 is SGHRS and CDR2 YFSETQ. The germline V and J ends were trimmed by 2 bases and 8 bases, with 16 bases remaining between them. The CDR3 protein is CASSFDGTRVGYTF. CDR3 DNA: TGCGCCAGCAGCTTCGACGGGACTCGGGTGGGCTACACCTTC.

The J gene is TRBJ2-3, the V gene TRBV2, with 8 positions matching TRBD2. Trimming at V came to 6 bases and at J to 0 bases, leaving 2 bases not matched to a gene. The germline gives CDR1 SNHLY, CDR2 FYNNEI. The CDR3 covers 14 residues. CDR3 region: CASSRGGSTDTQYF. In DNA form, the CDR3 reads TGTGCCAGCAGCCGGGGGGGAAGCACAGATACGCAGTATTTT.

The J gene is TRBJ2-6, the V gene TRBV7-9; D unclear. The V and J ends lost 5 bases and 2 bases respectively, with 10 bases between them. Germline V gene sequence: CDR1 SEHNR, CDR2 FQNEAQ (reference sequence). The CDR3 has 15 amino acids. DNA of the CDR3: TGTGCCAGCAGCCTAACAGACACTGGGGCCAACGTCCTGACTTTC. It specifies CASSLTDTGANVLTF.

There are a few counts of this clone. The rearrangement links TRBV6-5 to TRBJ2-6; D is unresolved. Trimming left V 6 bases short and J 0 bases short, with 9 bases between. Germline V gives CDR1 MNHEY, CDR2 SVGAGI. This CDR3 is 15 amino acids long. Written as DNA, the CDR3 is TGTGCCAGCAGCCCACGGCCCTCTGGGGCCAACGTCCTGACTTTC. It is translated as CASSPRPSGANVLTF.